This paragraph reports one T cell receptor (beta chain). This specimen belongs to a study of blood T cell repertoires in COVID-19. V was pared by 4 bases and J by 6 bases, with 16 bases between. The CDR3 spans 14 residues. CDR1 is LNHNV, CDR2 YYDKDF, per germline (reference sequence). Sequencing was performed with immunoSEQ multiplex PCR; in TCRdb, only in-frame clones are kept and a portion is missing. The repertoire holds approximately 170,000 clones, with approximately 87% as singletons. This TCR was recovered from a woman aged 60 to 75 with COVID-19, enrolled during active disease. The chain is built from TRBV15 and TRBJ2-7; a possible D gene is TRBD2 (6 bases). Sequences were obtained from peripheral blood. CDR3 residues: CATSTRWAAGEQYF. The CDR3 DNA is TGTGCCACCAGCACCAGATGGGCAGCGGGCGAGCAGTACTTC.